Listed below are T cell receptor beta chains from one sample, sequenced in a study of T cell repertoires in cytomegalovirus infection. Via MiXCR, TCRdb re-called the reads, giving one row per CDR3 protein. Among some 310,000 distinct CDR3 sequences listed, around 25% were seen once. The antigens of these receptors remain unknown. Material: cultured PBMCs, obtained from culture after CMV antigen stimulation. These TCRs come from a human donor in good health (CMV status not recorded). Some clones in this sample may be carry-over from other donors' samples. The CDR3 runs from the conserved cysteine through the conserved F or W. A D gene is named only where the DNA matches it firmly. The size field is filled for only some rows; it gives once, few, many or a size class.

J gene: TRBJ2-4; clone size: .; V gene: TRBV12-3/TRBV12-4; D gene: .; CDR3 protein: CASTRGHKNIQYF; CDR3 DNA: TGTGCCAGCACGCGAGGGCATAAAAACATTCAGTACTTC
J gene: TRBJ2-2; clone size: .; V gene: TRBV9; D gene: .; CDR3 protein: CASSVATWGEELFF; CDR3 DNA: TGTGCCAGCAGCGTAGCTACGTGGGGGGAGGAGCTGTTTTTT
J gene: TRBJ2-2; clone size: .; V gene: TRBV11-2; D gene: .; CDR3 protein: CASSLSGRRYTGELFF; CDR3 DNA: TGTGCCAGCAGCTTAAGTGGGAGGAGGTACACCGGGGAGCTGTTTTTT
J gene: TRBJ1-5; clone size: .; V gene: TRBV28; D gene: .; CDR3 protein: CASRSGTLYNQPQHF; CDR3 DNA: TGTGCCAGCAGATCCGGGACTCTATACAATCAGCCCCAGCATTTT
J gene: TRBJ1-2; clone size: many; V gene: TRBV7-8; D gene: .; CDR3 protein: CASSLAEAGIGYTF; CDR3 DNA: TGTGCCAGCAGCTTAGCGGAGGCAGGGATAGGCTACACCTTC
J gene: TRBJ2-7; clone size: many; V gene: TRBV6-2/TRBV6-3; D gene: TRBD2; CDR3 protein: CASSYTSGSYEQYF; CDR3 DNA: TGTGCCAGCAGTTACACTAGCGGGAGTTACGAGCAGTACTTC
J gene: TRBJ1-1; clone size: .; V gene: TRBV25-1; D gene: .; CDR3 protein: CASSEEGLLNTEAFF; CDR3 DNA: TGTGCCAGCAGTGAAGAGGGTCTTTTAAACACTGAAGCTTTCTTT
J gene: TRBJ2-7; clone size: .; V gene: TRBV6-1; D gene: .; CDR3 protein: CASRRESSYEQYF; CDR3 DNA: TGTGCCAGCAGACGGGAGAGCTCCTACGAGCAGTACTTC
J gene: TRBJ2-3; clone size: few; V gene: TRBV11-2; D gene: TRBD1; CDR3 protein: CASSPTGNTQYF; CDR3 DNA: TGTGCCAGCAGCCCGACAGGGAATACGCAGTATTTT
J gene: TRBJ2-3; clone size: once; V gene: TRBV7-8; D gene: TRBD2; CDR3 protein: CASGTRLAVLEADTQYF; CDR3 DNA: TGTGCCAGCGGAACGAGACTAGCGGTTTTAGAGGCAGATACGCAGTATTTT
J gene: TRBJ1-2; clone size: .; V gene: TRBV5-1; D gene: .; CDR3 protein: CASSLGILNLSYTF; CDR3 DNA: TGCGCCAGCAGCTTGGGTATACTGAATTTGAGCTACACCTTC
J gene: TRBJ2-1; clone size: many; V gene: TRBV9; D gene: .; CDR3 protein: CASTRGVMSSYNEQFF; CDR3 DNA: TGTGCCAGCACCCGCGGGGTGATGAGCTCCTACAATGAGCAGTTCTTC
J gene: TRBJ2-5; clone size: .; V gene: TRBV24-1; D gene: .; CDR3 protein: CATRDNYQETQYF; CDR3 DNA: TGTGCCACCAGGGACAATTACCAAGAGACCCAGTACTTC
J gene: TRBJ2-1; clone size: .; V gene: TRBV19; D gene: TRBD2; CDR3 protein: CATLDPLLADSVDEQFF; CDR3 DNA: TGTGCCACATTAGACCCCTTACTAGCGGACAGCGTGGATGAGCAGTTCTTC
J gene: TRBJ1-5; clone size: .; V gene: TRBV24-1; D gene: .; CDR3 protein: CATSDSTQGANQPQHF; CDR3 DNA: TGTGCCACCAGTGATTCTACGCAGGGAGCAAATCAGCCCCAGCATTTT
J gene: TRBJ2-6; clone size: .; V gene: TRBV28; D gene: .; CDR3 protein: CASSGALGGANVLTF; CDR3 DNA: TGTGCCAGCAGTGGGGCTCTAGGTGGGGCCAACGTCCTGACTTTC